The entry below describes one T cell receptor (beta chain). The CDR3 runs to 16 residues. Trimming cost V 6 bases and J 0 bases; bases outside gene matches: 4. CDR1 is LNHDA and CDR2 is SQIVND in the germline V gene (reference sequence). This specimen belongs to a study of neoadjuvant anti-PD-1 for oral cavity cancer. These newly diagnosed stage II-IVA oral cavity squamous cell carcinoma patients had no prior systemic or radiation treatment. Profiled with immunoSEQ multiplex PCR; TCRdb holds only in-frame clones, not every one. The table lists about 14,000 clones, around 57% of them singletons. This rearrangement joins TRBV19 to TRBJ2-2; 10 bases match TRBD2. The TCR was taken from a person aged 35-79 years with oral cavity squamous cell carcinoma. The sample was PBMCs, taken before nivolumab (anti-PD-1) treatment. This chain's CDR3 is CASRGSGGTNTGELFF. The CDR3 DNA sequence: TGTGCCAGTAGGGGTAGCGGGGGGACGAACACCGGGGAGCTGTTTTTT.